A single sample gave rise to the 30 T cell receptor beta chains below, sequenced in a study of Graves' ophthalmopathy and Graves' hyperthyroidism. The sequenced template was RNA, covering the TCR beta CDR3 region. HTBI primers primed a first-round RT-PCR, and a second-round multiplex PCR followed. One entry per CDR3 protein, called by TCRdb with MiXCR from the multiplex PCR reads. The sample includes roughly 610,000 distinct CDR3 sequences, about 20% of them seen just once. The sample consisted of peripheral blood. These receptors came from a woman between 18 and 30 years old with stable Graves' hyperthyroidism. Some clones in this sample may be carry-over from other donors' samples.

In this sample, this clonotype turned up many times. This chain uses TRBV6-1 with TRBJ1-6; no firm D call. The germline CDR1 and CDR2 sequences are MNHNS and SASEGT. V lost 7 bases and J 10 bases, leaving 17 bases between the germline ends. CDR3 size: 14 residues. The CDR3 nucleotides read TGTGCCAGCACGAGGGATCAAGAGACCTCACCCCTCCACTTT. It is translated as CASTRDQETSPLHF.

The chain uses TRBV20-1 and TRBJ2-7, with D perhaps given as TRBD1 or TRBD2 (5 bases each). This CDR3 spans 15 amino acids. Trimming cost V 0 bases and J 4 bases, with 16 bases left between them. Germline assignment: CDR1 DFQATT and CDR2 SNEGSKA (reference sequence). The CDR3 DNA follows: TGCAGTGCTAGAGATGGGGACGGTGCAGGGTACGAGCAGTACTTC. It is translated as CSARDGDGAGYEQYF.

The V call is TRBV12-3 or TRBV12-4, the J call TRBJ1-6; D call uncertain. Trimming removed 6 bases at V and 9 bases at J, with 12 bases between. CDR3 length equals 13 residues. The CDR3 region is CASSIRVGSPLHF. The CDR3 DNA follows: TGTGCCAGCAGCATACGTGTCGGTTCACCCCTCCACTTT.

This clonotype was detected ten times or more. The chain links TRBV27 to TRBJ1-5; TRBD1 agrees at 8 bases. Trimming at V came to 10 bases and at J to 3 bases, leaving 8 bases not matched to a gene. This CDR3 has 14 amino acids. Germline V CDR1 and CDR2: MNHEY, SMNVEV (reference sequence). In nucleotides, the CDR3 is TGTGCCACTAGAGACAGGGGTTCCAATCAGCCCCAGCATTTT. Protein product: CATRDRGSNQPQHF.

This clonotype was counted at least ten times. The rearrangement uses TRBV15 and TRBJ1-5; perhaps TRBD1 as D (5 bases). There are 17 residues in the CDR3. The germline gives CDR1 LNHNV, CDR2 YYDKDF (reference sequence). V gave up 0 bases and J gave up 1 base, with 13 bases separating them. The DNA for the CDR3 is TGTGCCACCAGCAGAGATTCCCCAGGGAAGAGCAATCAGCCCCAGCATTTT. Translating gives CATSRDSPGKSNQPQHF.

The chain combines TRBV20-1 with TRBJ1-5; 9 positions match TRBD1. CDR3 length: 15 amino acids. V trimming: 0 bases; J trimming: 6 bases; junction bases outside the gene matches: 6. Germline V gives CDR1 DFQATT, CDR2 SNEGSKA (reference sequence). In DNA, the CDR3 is TGCAGTGCTAGAGATATGACAGGGGGTTTTCAGCCCCAGCATTTT. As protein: CSARDMTGGFQPQHF.

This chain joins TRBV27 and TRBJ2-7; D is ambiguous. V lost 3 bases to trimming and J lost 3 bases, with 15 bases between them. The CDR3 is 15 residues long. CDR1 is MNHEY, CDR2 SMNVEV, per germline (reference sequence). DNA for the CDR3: TGTGCCAGCAGTTTTAGGCCCCTAGAAATCTACGAGCAGTACTTC. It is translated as CASSFRPLEIYEQYF.

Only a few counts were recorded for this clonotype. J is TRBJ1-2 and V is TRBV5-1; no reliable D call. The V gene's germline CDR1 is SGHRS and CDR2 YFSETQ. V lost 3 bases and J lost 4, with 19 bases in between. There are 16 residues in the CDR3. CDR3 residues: CASSYPGRSEPYGYTF. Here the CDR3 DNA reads TGCGCCAGCAGCTACCCGGGGAGGAGTGAACCCTATGGCTACACCTTC.

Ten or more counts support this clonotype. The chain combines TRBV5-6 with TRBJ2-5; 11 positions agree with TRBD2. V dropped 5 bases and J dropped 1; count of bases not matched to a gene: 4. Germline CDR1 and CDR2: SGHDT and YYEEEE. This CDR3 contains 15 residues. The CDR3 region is CASSLAGGSQETQYF. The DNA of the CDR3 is TGTGCCAGCAGTTTAGCGGGGGGGAGCCAAGAGACCCAGTACTTC.

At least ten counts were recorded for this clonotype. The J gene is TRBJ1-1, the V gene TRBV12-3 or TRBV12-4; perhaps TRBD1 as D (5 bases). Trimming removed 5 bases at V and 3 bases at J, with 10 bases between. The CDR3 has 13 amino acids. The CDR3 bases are TGTGCCAGCAGTCTAGGGGCGCACACTGAAGCTTTCTTT. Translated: CASSLGAHTEAFF.

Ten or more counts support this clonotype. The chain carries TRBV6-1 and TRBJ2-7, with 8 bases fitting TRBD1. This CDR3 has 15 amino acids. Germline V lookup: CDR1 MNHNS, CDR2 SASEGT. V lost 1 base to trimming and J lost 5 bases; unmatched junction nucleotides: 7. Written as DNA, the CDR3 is TGTGCCAGCAGTGAAGTCCAGGGGGCAGGGGACGAGCAGTACTTC. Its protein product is CASSEVQGAGDEQYF.

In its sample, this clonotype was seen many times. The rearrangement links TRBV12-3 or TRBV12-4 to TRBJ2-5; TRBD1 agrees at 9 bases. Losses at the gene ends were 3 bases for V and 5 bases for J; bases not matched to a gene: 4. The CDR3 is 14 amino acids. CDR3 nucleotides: TGTGCCAGCAGTTTTGACAGGGGGAAGGAGACCCAGTACTTC. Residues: CASSFDRGKETQYF.

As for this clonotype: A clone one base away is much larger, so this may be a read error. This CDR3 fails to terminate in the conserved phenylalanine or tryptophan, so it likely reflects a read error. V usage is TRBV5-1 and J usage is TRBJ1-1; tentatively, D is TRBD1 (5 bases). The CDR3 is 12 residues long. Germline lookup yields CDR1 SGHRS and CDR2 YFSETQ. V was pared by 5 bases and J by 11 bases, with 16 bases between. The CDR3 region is CASSLGGGWAFS. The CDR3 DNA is TGCGCCAGCAGTCTCGGGGGTGGTTGGGCTTTCTCT.

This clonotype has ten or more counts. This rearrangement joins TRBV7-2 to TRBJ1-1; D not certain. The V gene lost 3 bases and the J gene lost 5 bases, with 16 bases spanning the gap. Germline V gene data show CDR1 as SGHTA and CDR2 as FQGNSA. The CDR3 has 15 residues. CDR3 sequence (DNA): TGTGCCAGCAGCTTTTCCGGACTACTGGGAACTGAAGCTTTCTTT. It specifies CASSFSGLLGTEAFF.

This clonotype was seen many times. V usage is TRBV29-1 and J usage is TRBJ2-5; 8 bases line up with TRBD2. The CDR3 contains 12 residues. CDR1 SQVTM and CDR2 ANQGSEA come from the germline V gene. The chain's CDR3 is CSATSGQETQYF. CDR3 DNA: TGCAGTGCCACTAGCGGCCAAGAGACCCAGTACTTC.

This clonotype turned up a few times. The CDR3 sequence: CASSDRNLLEAFF. The DNA for the CDR3 is TGTGCCAGCAGTGACAGGAACTTGCTAGAAGCTTTCTTT. The V and J genes are TRBV27 and TRBJ1-1; a possible D gene is TRBD1 (6 bases). Looked up from germline, CDR1 is MNHEY and CDR2 is SMNVEV (reference sequence). V dropped 5 bases and J dropped 8 bases, with 15 bases sitting between them. The CDR3 is 13 amino acids.

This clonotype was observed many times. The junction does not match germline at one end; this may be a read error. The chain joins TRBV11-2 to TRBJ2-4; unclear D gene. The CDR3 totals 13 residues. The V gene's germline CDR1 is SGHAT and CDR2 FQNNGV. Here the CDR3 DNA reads TGTGCCAGCAGCTTAGATTTAGTCAACATTAAGTACTTC. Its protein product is CASSLDLVNIKYF.

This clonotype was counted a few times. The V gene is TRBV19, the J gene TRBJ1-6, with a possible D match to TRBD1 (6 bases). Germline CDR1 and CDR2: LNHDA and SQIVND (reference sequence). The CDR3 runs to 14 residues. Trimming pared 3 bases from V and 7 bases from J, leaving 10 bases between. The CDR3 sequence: CASSMGAKNSPLHF. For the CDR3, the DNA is TGTGCCAGTAGTATGGGGGCAAAGAATTCACCCCTCCACTTT. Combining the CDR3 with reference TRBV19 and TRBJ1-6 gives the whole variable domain DGGITQSPKYLFRKEGQNVTLSCEQNLNHDAMYWYRQDPGQGLRLIYYSQIVNDFQKGDIAEGYSVSREKKESFPLTVTSAQKNPTAFYLCASSMGAKNSPLHFGNGTRLTVT.

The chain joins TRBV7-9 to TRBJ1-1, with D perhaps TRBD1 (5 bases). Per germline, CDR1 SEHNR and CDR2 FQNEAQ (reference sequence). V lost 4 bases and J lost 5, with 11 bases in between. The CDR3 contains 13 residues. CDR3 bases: TGTGCCAGCAGCTCCAGGGTAAAGACTGAAGCTTTCTTT. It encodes CASSSRVKTEAFF.

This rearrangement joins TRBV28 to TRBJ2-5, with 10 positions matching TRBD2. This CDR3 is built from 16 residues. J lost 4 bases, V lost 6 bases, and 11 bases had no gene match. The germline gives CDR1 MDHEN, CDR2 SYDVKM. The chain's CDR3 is CASSSRGLAGAETQYF. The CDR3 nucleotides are TGTGCCAGCAGCTCAAGAGGCCTAGCGGGAGCAGAGACCCAGTACTTC.

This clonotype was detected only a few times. The CDR3 coding sequence is TGTGCCAGCAGACCCGGGACGGACTTATACGAGCAGTACTTC. Amino acids: CASRPGTDLYEQYF. The rearrangement joins TRBV28 to TRBJ2-7; TRBD1 or TRBD2 may be the D gene (5 bases each). Trimming shortened V by 6 bases and J by 4 bases, and 16 bases separated the two germline ends. Germline V gene data show CDR1 as MDHEN and CDR2 as SYDVKM. This CDR3 spans 14 amino acids.

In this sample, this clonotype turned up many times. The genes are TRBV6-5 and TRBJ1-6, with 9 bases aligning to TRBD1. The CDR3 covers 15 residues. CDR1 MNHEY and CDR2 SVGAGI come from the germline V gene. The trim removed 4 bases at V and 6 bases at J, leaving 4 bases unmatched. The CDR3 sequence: CASSLGQGFNSPLHF. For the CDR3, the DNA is TGTGCCAGCAGTTTGGGACAGGGTTTTAATTCACCCCTCCACTTT.

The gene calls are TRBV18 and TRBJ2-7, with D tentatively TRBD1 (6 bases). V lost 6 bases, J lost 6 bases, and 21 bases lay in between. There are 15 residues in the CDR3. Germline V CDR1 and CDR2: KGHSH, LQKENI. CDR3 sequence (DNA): TGTGCCAGCTCGCCTGGGACACCCCAGTTGAGCGAGCAGTACTTC. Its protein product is CASSPGTPQLSEQYF.

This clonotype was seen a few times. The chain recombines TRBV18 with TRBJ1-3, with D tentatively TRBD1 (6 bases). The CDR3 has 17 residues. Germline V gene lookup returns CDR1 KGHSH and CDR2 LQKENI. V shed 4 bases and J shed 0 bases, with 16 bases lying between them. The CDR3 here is CASSLTGTHDSGNTIYF. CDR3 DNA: TGTGCCAGCTCACTTACCGGGACACATGACTCTGGAAACACCATATATTTT.

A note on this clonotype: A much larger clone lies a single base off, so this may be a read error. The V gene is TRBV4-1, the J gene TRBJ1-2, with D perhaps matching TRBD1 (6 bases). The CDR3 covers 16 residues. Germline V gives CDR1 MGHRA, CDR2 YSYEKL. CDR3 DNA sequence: TGCCCCAGCAGCCAAGGTGGCGGTAGGGGGAACTATGGCTACACCTTC. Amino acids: CPSSQGGGRGNYGYTF.

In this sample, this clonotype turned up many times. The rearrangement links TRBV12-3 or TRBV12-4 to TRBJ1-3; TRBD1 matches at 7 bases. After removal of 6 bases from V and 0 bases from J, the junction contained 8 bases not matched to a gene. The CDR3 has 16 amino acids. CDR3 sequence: CASSPRQGLSGNTIYF. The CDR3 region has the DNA TGTGCCAGCAGCCCTCGACAGGGACTCTCTGGAAACACCATATATTTT.

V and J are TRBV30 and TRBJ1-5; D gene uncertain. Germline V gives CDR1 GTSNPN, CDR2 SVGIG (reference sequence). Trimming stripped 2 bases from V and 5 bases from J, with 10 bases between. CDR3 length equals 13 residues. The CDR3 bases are TGTGCCTGGAGTAACGCAGGCGATCAGCCCCAGCATTTT. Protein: CAWSNAGDQPQHF.

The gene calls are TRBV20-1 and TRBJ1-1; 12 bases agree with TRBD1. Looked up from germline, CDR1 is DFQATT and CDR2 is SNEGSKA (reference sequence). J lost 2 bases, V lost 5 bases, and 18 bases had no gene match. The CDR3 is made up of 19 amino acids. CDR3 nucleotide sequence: TGCAGTGCTGTTATTACGCCGGGACAGGGGGCGGCAGAAAACACTGAAGCTTTCTTT. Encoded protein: CSAVITPGQGAAENTEAFF.

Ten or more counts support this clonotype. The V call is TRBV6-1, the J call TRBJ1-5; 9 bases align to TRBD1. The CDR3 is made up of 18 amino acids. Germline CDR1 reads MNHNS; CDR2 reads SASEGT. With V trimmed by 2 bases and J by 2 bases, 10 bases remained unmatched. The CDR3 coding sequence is TGTGCCAGCAGTGAAATTGGGACAGGGACAATGGGCAATCAGCCCCAGCATTTT. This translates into CASSEIGTGTMGNQPQHF.

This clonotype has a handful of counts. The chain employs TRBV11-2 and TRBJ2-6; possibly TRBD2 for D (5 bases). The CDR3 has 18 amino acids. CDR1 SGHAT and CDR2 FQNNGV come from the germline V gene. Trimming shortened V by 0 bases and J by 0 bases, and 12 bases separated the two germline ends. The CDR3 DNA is TGTGCCAGCAGCTTAGATCCTTTTAGCGCCTCTGGGGCCAACGTCCTGACTTTC. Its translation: CASSLDPFSASGANVLTF.